Presented here are 30 T cell receptor beta chains from one specimen sequenced in a study of blood T cells in healthy people across ages. Alongside a J-beta primer mix, a sample-barcoded 5' primer served in a second PCR lasting roughly 7 to 11 cycles. TCRdb reanalysed the 5' RACE reads using MiXCR and keeps one entry per CDR3 protein. Of around 800,000 distinct CDR3 sequences in the sample, roughly 60% are singletons; the top ten hold about 27%. The sequencing input was blood. These receptors originate from a man aged 25 to 40 in good health.

This clonotype was recorded only once. This chain's CDR3 is CASSLVPGRNEQYF. The CDR3 DNA reads as TGTGCCAGCAGCTTAGTTCCAGGGAGGAACGAGCAGTACTTC. This chain uses TRBV7-2 with TRBJ2-5, with D tentatively TRBD2 (6 bases). Judging by the DNA end, TRBJ2-7 fits better; the J call may be wrong. Germline V gene lookup returns CDR1 SGHTA and CDR2 FQGNSA. CDR3 size: 14 residues.

This clonotype was observed a handful of times. The chain employs TRBV20-1 and TRBJ1-1; 7 bases are a match to TRBD1. V trimming: 0 bases; J trimming: 5 bases; junction bases outside the gene matches: 3. The CDR3 is 13 amino acids. CDR1 is DFQATT and CDR2 is SNEGSKA in the germline V gene (reference sequence). The CDR3 DNA follows: TGCAGTGCTAGAGATCCAGGGGGGACTGAAGCTTTCTTT. This codes for CSARDPGGTEAFF.

The V gene is TRBV7-9, the J gene TRBJ2-4, with 8 bases that match TRBD1. Trimming removed 4 bases from V and 13 bases from J; junction bases left unmatched: 9. The CDR3 spans 13 residues. Looked up from germline, CDR1 is SEHNR and CDR2 is FQNEAQ (reference sequence). This chain's CDR3 is CASSSGTGFKQYF. The CDR3 nucleotides read TGTGCCAGCAGCTCGGGGACAGGCTTCAAGCAGTACTTC.

There are many counts of this clonotype. The gene calls are TRBV5-1 and TRBJ2-7; 10 bases fit TRBD2. CDR1 is SGHRS, CDR2 YFSETQ, per germline. Trimming at V came to 0 bases and at J to 7 bases, leaving 10 bases not matched to a gene. CDR3 length: 16 residues. CDR3 loop: CASSLGPSGGGREQYF. The CDR3 DNA follows: TGCGCCAGCAGCTTGGGGCCTAGCGGGGGAGGTCGTGAGCAGTACTTC.

This chain joins TRBV3-1 and TRBJ1-2, with a weak D call TRBD1 (5 bases). There are 13 residues in the CDR3. Trimming took off 4 bases at V and 7 bases at J, with 13 bases between the two ends. Looked up from germline, CDR1 is LGHDT and CDR2 is YNNKEL (reference sequence). The CDR3 DNA is TGTGCCAGCAGCCCGGGGGGGGTTGGTGGCTACACCTTC. Encoded protein: CASSPGGVGGYTF.

V usage is TRBV7-2 and J usage is TRBJ2-7, with D maybe TRBD1 (6 bases). This CDR3 is 14 amino acids long. Germline lookup yields CDR1 SGHTA and CDR2 FQGNSA. V was trimmed by 5 bases and J by 7 bases, leaving 18 bases between them. CDR3 protein: CASSQSRTDAEQYF. For the CDR3, the DNA is TGTGCCAGCAGCCAAAGCAGGACAGATGCTGAGCAGTACTTC.

This clonotype was detected only a few times. V is TRBV7-9 and J is TRBJ2-5; D possibly corresponds to TRBD2 (5 bases). This CDR3 has 11 amino acids. The germline V gene encodes CDR1 SEHNR and CDR2 FQNEAQ (reference sequence). Trimming took 3 bases from V and 11 from J, leaving 10 bases between them. DNA for the CDR3: TGTGCCAGCAGCTTTAAGGGAGAGCAGTACTTC. It translates to CASSFKGEQYF.

CDR3 nucleotides: TGTGCCAGCTCAAACCAACCACATTCTGAAGAGACCCAGTACTTC. Protein: CASSNQPHSEETQYF. The chain employs TRBV18 and TRBJ2-5; D gene uncertain. The CDR3 is made up of 15 amino acids. Trimming removed 5 bases from V and 3 bases from J, with 16 bases in between. In germline, CDR1 is KGHSH, CDR2 LQKENI.

This rearrangement joins TRBV4-3 to TRBJ1-1; D may be TRBD1 (6 bases). Germline V gene lookup returns CDR1 LGHNA and CDR2 YSLEER. Trimming removed 0 bases from V and 0 bases from J, with 14 bases in between. This CDR3 contains 17 residues. CDR3 bases: TGCGCCAGCAGCCAAGATCTCCGGACAGTTATGAACACTGAAGCTTTCTTT. This gives the protein CASSQDLRTVMNTEAFF.

This clonotype occurred once. The gene calls are TRBV14 and TRBJ1-6, with unresolved D. Germline CDR1 reads SGHDN; CDR2 reads FVKESK. The V end lost 2 bases, the J end lost 10 bases, and 9 bases lay between the germline ends. There are 13 residues in the CDR3. The CDR3: CASSQSYGSPLHF. Written as DNA, the CDR3 is TGTGCCAGCAGCCAATCGTACGGGTCACCCCTCCACTTT.

J is TRBJ2-6 and V is TRBV7-9; no clear D gene. The CDR3 is 15 amino acids. V lost 5 bases, J lost 2 bases, and 10 bases lay in between. Per the germline V gene, CDR1 is SEHNR and CDR2 is FQNEAQ (reference sequence). The CDR3 sequence: CASSLWMTGANVLTF. CDR3 DNA: TGTGCCAGCAGCCTCTGGATGACTGGGGCCAACGTCCTGACTTTC. Full variable domain (missing parts from reference TRBV7-9 and TRBJ2-6): DTGVSQNPRHKITKRGQNVTFRCDPISEHNRLYWYRQTLGQGPEFLTYFQNEAQLEKSRLLSDRFSAERPKGSFSTLEIQRTEQGDSAMYLCASSLWMTGANVLTFGAGSRLTVL.

V usage is TRBV20-1 and J usage is TRBJ2-7; D possibly corresponds to TRBD1 (6 bases). This CDR3 spans 14 amino acids. Trimming stripped 3 bases from V and 6 bases from J, with 18 bases between. The germline gives CDR1 DFQATT, CDR2 SNEGSKA (reference sequence). The CDR3 bases are TGCAGTGCTAGGGGTGAGGGGGTTTCGGCCGAGCAGTACTTC. It is translated as CSARGEGVSAEQYF.

This clonotype has just one count. The CDR3 is CASSLSRGIPGNYEQYF. For the CDR3, the DNA is TGTGCCAGCAGTTTATCGCGAGGAATCCCAGGGAACTACGAGCAGTACTTC. V and J are TRBV28 and TRBJ2-7; perhaps TRBD1 as D (5 bases). The germline V and J ends were trimmed by 1 base and 3 bases, with 19 bases remaining between them. This CDR3 has 17 amino acids. Germline CDR1 reads MDHEN; CDR2 reads SYDVKM.

V usage is TRBV15 and J usage is TRBJ2-1; 9 positions match TRBD2. CDR3 size: 16 residues. Germline CDR1 reads LNHNV; CDR2 reads YYDKDF (reference sequence). V was clipped by 6 bases and J by 7 bases; unmatched bases: 13. The CDR3 sequence is CATRDRRAGGENEQFF. DNA for the CDR3: TGTGCCACCAGGGATCGACGCGCGGGGGGGGAGAATGAGCAGTTCTTC.

This chain links TRBV10-3 with TRBJ1-2, with 10 bases aligning to TRBD1. The CDR3 is made up of 14 amino acids. Germline V CDR1 and CDR2: ENHRY, SYGVKD. Losses at the gene ends were 8 bases for V and 2 bases for J; bases not matched to a gene: 5. CDR3 loop: CAIGGQGKNYGYTF. CDR3 coding DNA: TGTGCCATCGGGGGACAGGGGAAAAACTATGGCTACACCTTC.

The chain recombines TRBV9 with TRBJ2-5; D might be TRBD1 (6 bases). V was pared by 0 bases and J by 5 bases, with 11 bases between. Germline assignment: CDR1 SGDLS and CDR2 YYNGEE. The CDR3 covers 14 residues. CDR3 sequence reads: CASSVDHRAETQYF. As DNA, the CDR3 is TGTGCCAGCAGCGTAGACCACAGGGCGGAGACCCAGTACTTC. The whole variable domain, remainder taken from reference TRBV9 and TRBJ2-5, is DSGVTQTPKHLITATGQRVTLRCSPRSGDLSVYWYQQSLDQGLQFLIQYYNGEERAKGNILERFSAQQFPDLHSELNLSSLELGDSALYFCASSVDHRAETQYFGPGTRLLVL.

This clonotype has just a few counts. The gene calls are TRBV7-9 and TRBJ2-7; D might be TRBD2 (5 bases). CDR1 and CDR2 from the germline V gene are SEHNR and FQNEAQ (reference sequence). The CDR3 extends over 12 amino acids. Trimming took off 2 bases at V and 6 bases at J, with 8 bases between the two ends. The DNA for the CDR3 is TGTGCCAGCAGCTTAATCCGGGGCGAGCAGTACTTC. Protein sequence: CASSLIRGEQYF.

The chain links TRBV6-2 or TRBV6-3 to TRBJ2-3; no firm D call. CDR1 is MNHEY, CDR2 SVGEGT, per germline. Trimming shortened V by 0 bases and J by 2 bases, and 6 bases separated the two germline ends. This CDR3 has 14 amino acids. As DNA, the CDR3 is TGTGCCAGCAGTTACTCCCAGGACACAGATACGCAGTATTTT. This encodes CASSYSQDTDTQYF.

This chain connects TRBV12-1 to TRBJ2-1. TRBV12-1 is shown as a pseudogene. The CDR3 extends over 16 amino acids. CDR3 nucleotide sequence: TGTGCCAGCAGCTTAACTCGACCCTGCTCCTACAATGAGCAGTTCTTC. It specifies CASSLTRPCSYNEQFF.

The V and J genes are TRBV7-3 and TRBJ1-6; D not resolved. Germline assignment: CDR1 SGHTA and CDR2 FQGTGA. The CDR3 covers 17 residues. V was trimmed by 2 bases and J by 0 bases, leaving 11 bases between them. The CDR3 coding sequence is TGTGCCAGCAGCTTATGGACGATGAGCTCCTATAATTCACCCCTCCACTTT. This sequence encodes CASSLWTMSSYNSPLHF.

The gene calls are TRBV20-1 and TRBJ2-1; weak D call: TRBD2 (5 bases). Trimming removed 6 bases at V and 10 bases at J, with 34 bases between. CDR1 and CDR2 (germline): DFQATT, SNEGSKA (reference sequence). The CDR3 loop spans 18 amino acids. CDR3 bases: TGCAGTGCGAGCACGGCTGGGCGCGGAGGTACCGTTTTCAGGGAGCAGTTCTTC. Translation gives CSASTAGRGGTVFREQFF.

In this sample, this clonotype turned up many times. This chain joins TRBV15 and TRBJ2-1; weak D call: TRBD1 (5 bases). V was trimmed by 0 bases and J by 8 bases, leaving 14 bases between them. There are 15 residues in the CDR3. Germline assignment: CDR1 LNHNV and CDR2 YYDKDF (reference sequence). Here the CDR3 DNA reads TGTGCCACCAGCAGAGATTTGGGGCTAAGGCATGAGCAGTTCTTC. Protein: CATSRDLGLRHEQFF.

V usage is TRBV15 and J usage is TRBJ2-3, with 12 bases lining up with TRBD2. The length of the CDR3 is 17 residues. The germline gives CDR1 LNHNV, CDR2 YYDKDF (reference sequence). J gave up 5 bases and V 2 bases, and 8 bases lay outside the gene matches. For the CDR3, the DNA is TGTGCCACCAGCAGATTAGGACTAGCGGGGTCGAAAGATACGCAGTATTTT. Protein: CATSRLGLAGSKDTQYF.

CDR3 nucleotides: TGCGCCAGCAGCTTGGTGGCGGACGGGAGTGAAAAACTGTTTTTT. Amino acid sequence: CASSLVADGSEKLFF. The rearrangement links TRBV5-1 to TRBJ1-4; no clear D gene. Looked up from germline, CDR1 is SGHRS and CDR2 is YFSETQ. This CDR3 is 15 amino acids long. Trimming took 0 bases from V and 7 from J, leaving 13 bases between them.

This chain links TRBV5-1 with TRBJ1-4; TRBD1 matches at 7 bases. V shed 4 bases and J 7 bases; nucleotides not matched to a gene: 7. CDR3 length: 14 residues. Looked up from germline, CDR1 is SGHRS and CDR2 is YFSETQ. CDR3 nucleotides: TGCGCCAGCAGCCCAGGGGGGGAAGCTGAAAAACTGTTTTTT. Protein: CASSPGGEAEKLFF.

The V and J genes are TRBV29-1 and TRBJ1-5, with a possible D match to TRBD1 (5 bases). The V end lost 4 bases, the J end lost 0 bases, and 10 bases lay between the germline ends. Germline V gene data show CDR1 as SQVTM and CDR2 as ANQGSEA. There are 14 residues in the CDR3. CDR3 residues: CSVVLGGSNQPQHF. DNA for the CDR3: TGCAGCGTTGTCCTTGGGGGTAGCAATCAGCCCCAGCATTTT.

This rearrangement joins TRBV28 to TRBJ2-4; D might be TRBD1 (5 bases). The J call is uncertain, as TRBJ2-7 better fits the DNA end. Germline-derived CDR1 and CDR2 are MDHEN and SYDVKM. The CDR3 loop spans 13 amino acids. The CDR3 is CASTGQGVHEQYF. The CDR3 DNA reads as TGTGCCAGCACTGGCCAGGGTGTCCACGAGCAGTACTTC.

This rearrangement joins TRBV6-6 to TRBJ2-5, with D unclear. Trimming stripped 2 bases from V and 2 bases from J, with 9 bases between. The CDR3 covers 14 residues. CDR1 is MNHNY, CDR2 SVGAGI, per germline (reference sequence). CDR3 nucleotide sequence: TGTGCCAGCAGTTACCCGGACGGACAAGAGACCCAGTACTTC. Translating it yields CASSYPDGQETQYF.

The V and J genes are TRBV28 and TRBJ2-5; TRBD1 matches at 9 bases. V dropped 8 bases and J dropped 11; count of bases not matched to a gene: 24. This CDR3 has 17 amino acids. Germline CDR1 MDHEN, CDR2 SYDVKM. CDR3 nucleotides: TGTGCCAGCGGATCTGCACACGCCGGGACAGGGATCAATGAGCAGTACTTC. As protein: CASGSAHAGTGINEQYF.

The gene calls are TRBV20-1 and TRBJ2-5; 9 bases agree with TRBD2. The junction had 6 bases not matched to a gene; V was cut back by 1 base and J by 3 bases. CDR3 length: 15 amino acids. Germline V gives CDR1 DFQATT, CDR2 SNEGSKA (reference sequence). In DNA form, the CDR3 reads TGCAGTGCTAGAGTCGCGGGGGGGCGAGAAGAGACCCAGTACTTC. It translates to CSARVAGGREETQYF.